This section outlines one T cell receptor (beta chain) sequence together with its context. The data originate from a study of blood T cell repertoires in COVID-19. On the study more broadly: Samples representing acute and convalescent COVID-19 were sourced from the United States, Italy and Spain. PBMCs, B-cell-depleted T cells, or T cells provided the cDNA or gDNA that made up the material.

How the authors handled the data: Amplification with reference gene primers provided the estimates of nucleated cell counts. Assay used: immunoSEQ multiplex PCR; TCRdb lists only in-frame clones, some missing. The D gene and trimming were derived from the DNA, and the V and J assignments and clone size from that table. This sample has 95,000 to 120,000 clones, with 75% to 90% found just once. This CDR3 has 13 residues. Germline values: CDR1 WSHSY, CDR2 SAAADI. Unmatched junction bases numbered 5, after V lost 6 bases and J lost 6 bases. The source is a woman in her fifties or sixties with acute or convalescent COVID-19. The genes are TRBV10-2 and TRBJ2-7; TRBD2 aligns across 10 bases. Sequencing used peripheral blood. CDR3 nucleotides: TGCGCCAGCAGCCTTCAGCGGGAGGGCGAGCAGTACTTC. Translating it yields CASSLQREGEQYF.